Sequencing of this TCR beta chain was carried out in a study of T cells in Graves' hyperthyroidism and ophthalmopathy. When hyperthyroidism was first diagnosed, the blood sample was taken, preceding any ophthalmopathy symptoms. This CDR3 comprises 16 residues. The junction had 2 bases not matched to a gene; V was cut back by 0 bases and J by 1 base. Germline CDR1 LGHDT, CDR2 YNNKEL (reference sequence). Amplified regions were TCR beta CDR3 sequences from RNA transcripts. The study used the HTBI primer set for a first-round RT-PCR of the TCR CDR3. Via MiXCR, TCRdb re-called the multiplex PCR reads, giving one row per CDR3 protein. Here the sample spans 300,000 to 450,000 distinct CDR3 sequences, 15% to 19% being singletons. Study outcomes and limitations: The blood repertoire included most of the expanded thyroid clonotypes above 0.001. The authors' 13 V-J model separated ophthalmopathy from stable hyperthyroidism.

This clonotype was picked up many times. Its target is not known. The rearrangement joins TRBV3-1 to TRBJ1-1, with 10 positions matching TRBD1. This sequence was found in a woman under 30 with Graves' hyperthyroidism that later progressed to Graves' ophthalmopathy. The sample was blood. The CDR3 sequence: CASSQETGGRNTEAFF. The CDR3, as DNA: TGTGCCAGCAGCCAAGAGACAGGGGGCAGGAACACTGAAGCTTTCTTT. Combining the CDR3 with reference TRBV3-1 and TRBJ1-1 gives the whole variable domain DTAVSQTPKYLVTQMGNDKSIKCEQNLGHDTMYWYKQDSKKFLKIMFSYNNKELIINETVPNRFSPKSPDKAHLNLHINSLELGDSAVYFCASSQETGGRNTEAFFGQGTRLTVV.